The 10 T cell receptor beta chains below all came from one sample that was sequenced in a study of breast tumors, draining lymph nodes, adjacent tissues (TCRdb year 2016). Lymph node samples came from the axillary draining lymph nodes of breast cancer patients. The library was produced with multiplex PCR. Sequenced on an Illumina HiSeq 2000. TCRdb's own reprocessing of the public reads used fastp at Q25 and MiXCR and kept productive beta chains. Rows matching on CDR3 protein sequence are summarized as one entry with the most common DNA and genes. The sample contains about 140,000 distinct CDR3 sequences, approximately 30% of them found a single time. The ten biggest clones cover 2.3% of the sample. Material for sequencing was axillary lymph node tissue. The receptors shown here come from a female donor with breast cancer. Some clones in this sample may be carry-over from other donors' samples.

The chain employs TRBV12-3 or TRBV12-4 and TRBJ1-1, with no clear D. The CDR3 has 18 residues. V lost 3 bases and J 1 base, leaving 21 bases between the germline ends. The CDR3 nucleotides are TGTGCCAGCAGTTTCGAGGGTTGGCTACAGCTATCGAACACTGAAGCTTTCTTT. Translating it yields CASSFEGWLQLSNTEAFF.

This clonotype occurred many times. The CDR3 DNA reads as TGCGCCAGCAGCTACGGGACGGAGGCCCGCTACACCTTC. Its translation is CASSYGTEARYTF. The chain couples TRBV4-1 to TRBJ1-2, with D possibly TRBD1 on 5 matching bases. CDR3 length equals 13 residues. Trimming removed 5 bases from V and 9 bases from J, with 16 bases in between. Germline-derived CDR1 and CDR2 are MGHRA and YSYEKL.

This clonotype has at least ten counts. This chain joins TRBV19 and TRBJ2-1; the D gene is possibly TRBD1 (6 bases). Trimming stripped 5 bases from V and 8 bases from J, with 13 bases between. The CDR3 contains 13 residues. Germline-derived CDR1 and CDR2 are LNHDA and SQIVND (reference sequence). CDR3 coding DNA: TGTGCCAGTAGTCGTGGACAGTCCCATGAGCAGTTCTTC. Its translation is CASSRGQSHEQFF.

Ten or more counts support this clonotype. The J gene is TRBJ2-2, the V gene TRBV2; D is unclear. This CDR3 region has 18 residues. V lost 0 bases and J lost 4, with 18 bases in between. The germline gives CDR1 SNHLY, CDR2 FYNNEI. The CDR3 region is CASSEARAPHPRTGELFF. The CDR3 DNA reads TGTGCCAGCAGTGAAGCGCGTGCCCCCCACCCCCGCACCGGGGAGCTGTTTTTT.

This clonotype was seen many times. The chain recombines TRBV27 with TRBJ2-1, with D perhaps TRBD2 (6 bases). V lost 6 bases and J lost 9, with 9 bases in between. The CDR3 sequence is 11 residues long. The germline gives CDR1 MNHEY, CDR2 SMNVEV (reference sequence). CDR3 region: CASRRGGEQFF. In nucleotides, the CDR3 is TGTGCCAGCAGGCGGGGCGGTGAGCAGTTCTTC.

V gene TRBV30 combines with J gene TRBJ1-1; D gene ambiguous. Germline V gene lookup returns CDR1 GTSNPN and CDR2 SVGIG (reference sequence). Trimming took off 0 bases at V and 10 bases at J, with 12 bases between the two ends. CDR3 length: 12 residues. Here the CDR3 DNA reads TGTGCCTGGAGTGTCCGAGCGGAGGGAGCTTTCTTT. Translated: CAWSVRAEGAFF.

Many counts were recorded for this clonotype. The chain combines TRBV20-1 with TRBJ1-2; 8 nucleotides align to TRBD1. Germline CDR1 is DFQATT and CDR2 is SNEGSKA (reference sequence). The CDR3 runs to 14 residues. After removal of 5 bases from V and 0 bases from J, the junction contained 5 bases not matched to a gene. CDR3 in amino acids: CSASSGGSNYGYTF. For the CDR3, the DNA is TGCAGTGCTTCCTCAGGGGGCTCTAACTATGGCTACACCTTC.

This clonotype was found many times. The rearrangement links TRBV20-1 to TRBJ2-5; D may be TRBD1 (6 bases). This CDR3 is built from 13 residues. CDR1 is DFQATT and CDR2 is SNEGSKA in the germline V gene (reference sequence). Trimming left V 4 bases short and J 4 bases short, with 13 bases between. CDR3 DNA sequence: TGCAGTGCTAACAAACAGGGTAGAGAGACCCAGTACTTC. It codes for CSANKQGRETQYF.

This chain uses TRBV7-3 with TRBJ2-1; D might be TRBD2 (6 bases). V was shortened by 5 bases and J by 9 bases, with 17 bases between the two germline ends. CDR1 is SGHTA and CDR2 is FQGTGA in the germline V gene. This CDR3 comprises 14 residues. The CDR3 is CASSLNGWGGEQFF. The CDR3 DNA sequence: TGTGCCAGCAGCCTAAATGGCTGGGGAGGTGAGCAGTTCTTC.

A note on this clonotype: This may be a read error: a much more frequent sequence differs by one nucleotide. The chain has TRBV6-2 or TRBV6-3 and TRBJ2-5, with D possibly matching TRBD2 (7 bases). Germline assignment: CDR1 MNHEY and CDR2 SVGEGT. This CDR3 comprises 15 residues. The CDR3 nucleotides are TGTGTCAGCAGTTACGCGGGGGCCACCGGGGAGACCCAGTACTTC. Amino acid sequence: CVSSYAGATGETQYF.